These T cell receptor beta chains were read from a single sample in a study of T-cell reconstitution after alpha-beta-depleted transplantation in children. TCRdb re-derived calls from the PCR reads in MiXCR, one entry per CDR3 protein. Of roughly 200,000 distinct CDR3 sequences listed, approximately 15% are singletons. This specimen was PBMCs from the stem cell graft donor, taken from the stem cell graft. These receptors were taken from a human donor who donated a stem cell graft to a child with acute lymphoblastic leukemia. Each CDR3 is given with its conserved first and last residue. A D gene is named only where the DNA matches it firmly. Some rows mark clone size as missing; the rest say once, few, many or name a class of expanded clone.

>TRBJ2-4|TRBV7-9|NA|NA|15
TGTGCCAGCAGCTTGAGGGGCAGGGATAGTAACATTCAGTACTTC
CASSLRGRDSNIQYF
>TRBJ2-7|TRBV5-1|many|NA|16
TGCGCCAGCAGCTTGCTTGGACCCCACGTTGTCTACGAGCAGTACTTC
CASSLLGPHVVYEQYF
>TRBJ2-2|TRBV29-1|many|TRBD1|13
TGCAGCGTTACACAGGGGGCGACTGGGGAGCTGTTTTTT
CSVTQGATGELFF
>TRBJ2-7|TRBV6-1|NA|NA|16
TGTGCCAGCAGAATTAAGGGGCGGACGGTTATCTACGAGCAGTACTTC
CASRIKGRTVIYEQYF
>TRBJ2-7|TRBV29-1|many|NA|13
TGCAGCGTTGGTAGCGGCCCCTCCTACGAGCAGTACTTC
CSVGSGPSYEQYF
>TRBJ2-3|TRBV10-1|many|NA|16
NA
CASSSSTSGRYYTQYF
>TRBJ1-1|TRBV12-3/TRBV12-4|many|NA|14
TGTGCCAGCAGTTACATGACCCGGGGCACTGAAGCTTTCTTT
CASSYMTRGTEAFF
>TRBJ2-7|TRBV10-3|NA|TRBD2|16
TGTGCCATCAGTGAAACCACGGGACTACTCGCTGGGGAGCAGTACTTC
CAISETTGLLAGEQYF
>TRBJ2-7|TRBV5-1|many|TRBD2|14
TGCGCCAGCAGTATCGCTAGCGGGAGGTACGAGCAGTACTTC
CASSIASGRYEQYF
>TRBJ2-2|TRBV3-1|NA|TRBD2|19
TGTGCCAGCAGCCACGACCGGACTAGCGGGAGGTCGGGTACCGGGGAGCTGTTTTTT
CASSHDRTSGRSGTGELFF
>TRBJ1-4|TRBV20-1|many|TRBD1|17
TGCAGTGCTAGTAGCCGGGACAGGGACTATATGTGGGGAAAACTGTTTTTT
CSASSRDRDYMWGKLFF
>TRBJ2-7|TRBV4-1|few|NA|14
TGCGCCAGCAGCCAGCCGACAGGCTCCTACGAGCAGTACTTC
CASSQPTGSYEQYF
>TRBJ1-5|TRBV6-2/TRBV6-3|few|NA|14
TGTGCCAGCAGTTACCGCGGATACAATCAGCCCCAGCATTTT
CASSYRGYNQPQHF
>TRBJ2-3|TRBV12-3/TRBV12-4|many|NA|15
TGTGCCAGCCTGGACTCTCCCGCGAACACAGATACGCAGTATTTT
CASLDSPANTDTQYF
>TRBJ2-3|TRBV29-1|NA|TRBD1|15
TGCAGCGTGGGAAGGACAGGCGCTAGCACAGATACGCAGTATTTT
CSVGRTGASTDTQYF
>TRBJ2-7|TRBV19|once|NA|17
TGTGCCAGTAGTATTTTATTCGTGGCGAGGGGGAGCTACGAGCAGTACTTC
CASSILFVARGSYEQYF
>TRBJ2-2|TRBV29-1|many|NA|16
TGCAGCGTTGAAGGCAGGGGCGGGCGTAGCACCGGGGAGCTGTTTTTT
CSVEGRGGRSTGELFF
>TRBJ2-3|TRBV5-1|many|NA|14
TGCGCCAGCAGCTTGTGGGGGCAGACAGATACGCAGTATTTT
CASSLWGQTDTQYF
>TRBJ2-1|TRBV5-1|many|TRBD2|15
TGCGCCAGCAGGTCCCTAGCGGGGTCCTACAATGAGCAGTTCTTC
CASRSLAGSYNEQFF
>TRBJ2-1|TRBV5-1|many|TRBD2|16
TGCGCCAGCAGCTTGGTGGGGGACTATACGAGGCATGAGCAGTTCTTC
CASSLVGDYTRHEQFF
>TRBJ2-3|TRBV29-1|NA|NA|15
TGCAGCGTCCCCCAGGGCCTAGCGAGGGGAGATACGCAGTATTTT
CSVPQGLARGDTQYF
>TRBJ2-1|TRBV11-2|few|TRBD2|20
TGTGCCAGCAGCACGCGACCCTCCCAATCACTAGCGGTTAAGGGCAATGAGCAGTTCTTC
CASSTRPSQSLAVKGNEQFF
>TRBJ2-1|TRBV5-1|many|NA|15
TGCGCCAGCAGCCCTAAGGGGGGGCTGGGGAATGAGCAGTTCTTC
CASSPKGGLGNEQFF
>TRBJ2-7|TRBV7-2|many|NA|15
TGTGCCAGCAGCTTACGAGGGAGAGGTTATTACGAGCAGTACTTC
CASSLRGRGYYEQYF
>TRBJ2-2|TRBV18|NA|TRBD2|17
TGTGCCAGCTCACCTCCGGCAGCGGGAGTGGGGACCGGGGAGCTGTTTTTT
CASSPPAAGVGTGELFF
>TRBJ2-6|TRBV6-2/TRBV6-3|few|NA|20
TGTGCCCCCTTTCGATACCTACGGGACGCGGGAAGCTCTGGGGCCAACGTCCTGACTTTC
CAPFRYLRDAGSSGANVLTF
>TRBJ2-1|TRBV11-2|NA|NA|15
TGTGCCAGCAGCTTAGATTCGTTGCTTAACAATGAGCAGTTCTTC
CASSLDSLLNNEQFF